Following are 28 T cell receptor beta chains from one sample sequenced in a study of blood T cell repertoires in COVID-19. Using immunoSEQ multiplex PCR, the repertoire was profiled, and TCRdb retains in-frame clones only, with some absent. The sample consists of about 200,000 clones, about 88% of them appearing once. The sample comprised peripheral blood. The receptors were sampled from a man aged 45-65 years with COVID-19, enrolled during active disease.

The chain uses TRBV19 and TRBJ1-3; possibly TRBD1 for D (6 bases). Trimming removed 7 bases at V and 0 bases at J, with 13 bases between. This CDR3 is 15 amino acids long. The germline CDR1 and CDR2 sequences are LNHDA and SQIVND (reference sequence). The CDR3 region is CASKPGQSSGNTIYF. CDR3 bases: TGTGCCAGTAAACCTGGACAGAGCTCTGGAAACACCATATATTTT. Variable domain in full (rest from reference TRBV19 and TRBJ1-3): DGGITQSPKYLFRKEGQNVTLSCEQNLNHDAMYWYRQDPGQGLRLIYYSQIVNDFQKGDIAEGYSVSREKKESFPLTVTSAQKNPTAFYLCASKPGQSSGNTIYFGEGSWLTVV.

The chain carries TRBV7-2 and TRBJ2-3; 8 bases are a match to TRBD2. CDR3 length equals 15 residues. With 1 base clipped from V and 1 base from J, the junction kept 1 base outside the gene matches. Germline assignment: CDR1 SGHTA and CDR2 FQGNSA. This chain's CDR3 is CASSLVSGGTDTQYF. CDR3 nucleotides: TGTGCCAGCAGCTTAGTTAGCGGGGGCACAGATACGCAGTATTTT.

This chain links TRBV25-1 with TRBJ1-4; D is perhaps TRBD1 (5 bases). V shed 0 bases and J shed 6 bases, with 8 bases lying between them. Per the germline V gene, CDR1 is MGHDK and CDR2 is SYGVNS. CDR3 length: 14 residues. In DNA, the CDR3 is TGTGCCAGCAGTGAATATGGGGCTGATGAAAAACTGTTTTTT. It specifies CASSEYGADEKLFF.

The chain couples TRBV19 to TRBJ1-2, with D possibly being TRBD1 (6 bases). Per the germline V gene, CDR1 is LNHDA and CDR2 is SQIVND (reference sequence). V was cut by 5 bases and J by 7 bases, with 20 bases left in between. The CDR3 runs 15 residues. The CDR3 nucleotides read TGTGCCAGTAGTTCAGCCGCAGGGGCCGCTGGTGGCTACACCTTC. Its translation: CASSSAAGAAGGYTF.

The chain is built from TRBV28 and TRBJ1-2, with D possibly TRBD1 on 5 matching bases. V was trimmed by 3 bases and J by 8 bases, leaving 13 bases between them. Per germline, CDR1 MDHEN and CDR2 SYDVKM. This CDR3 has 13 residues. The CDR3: CASSFRPGGGYTF. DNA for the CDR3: TGTGCCAGCAGTTTCCGACCGGGGGGAGGCTACACCTTC.

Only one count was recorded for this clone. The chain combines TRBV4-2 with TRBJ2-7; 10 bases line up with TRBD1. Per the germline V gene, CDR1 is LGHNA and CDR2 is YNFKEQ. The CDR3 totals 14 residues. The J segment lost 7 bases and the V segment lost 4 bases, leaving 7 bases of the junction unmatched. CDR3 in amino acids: CASSPGQGVEEQYF. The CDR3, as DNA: TGTGCCAGCAGCCCTGGACAGGGGGTAGAAGAGCAGTACTTC.

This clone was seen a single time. CDR3 residues: CASSYGLTEAFF. CDR3 DNA: TGTGCCAGCAGTTACGGGCTCACTGAAGCTTTCTTT. V and J are TRBV6-2 or TRBV6-3 and TRBJ1-1; D is unresolved. There are 12 residues in the CDR3. Trimming removed 2 bases from V and 4 bases from J, with 5 bases in between. Germline values: CDR1 MNHEY, CDR2 SVGEGT.

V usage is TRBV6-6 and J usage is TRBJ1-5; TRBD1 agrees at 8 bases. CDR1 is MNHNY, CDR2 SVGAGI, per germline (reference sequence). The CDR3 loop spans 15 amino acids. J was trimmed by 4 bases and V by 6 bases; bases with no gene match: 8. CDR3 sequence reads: CASRFGQGANQPQHF. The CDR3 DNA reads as TGTGCCAGCAGATTTGGGCAGGGGGCAAATCAGCCCCAGCATTTT.

CDR3: CSASGTSVNIQYF. In nucleotides, the CDR3 is TGCAGTGCTAGTGGGACTAGCGTTAATATTCAGTACTTC. The rearrangement uses TRBV20-1 and TRBJ2-4, with 10 bases lining up with TRBD2. The CDR3 extends over 13 amino acids. The J segment lost 10 bases and the V segment lost 3 bases, leaving 6 bases of the junction unmatched. The germline CDR1 and CDR2 sequences are DFQATT and SNEGSKA (reference sequence).

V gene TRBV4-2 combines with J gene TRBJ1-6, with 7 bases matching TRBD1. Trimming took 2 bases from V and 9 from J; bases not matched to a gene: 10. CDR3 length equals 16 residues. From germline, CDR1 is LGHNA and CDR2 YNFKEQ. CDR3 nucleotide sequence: TGTGCCAGCAGCCAAAATGGACAGGTTTCCTCTTCACCCCTCCACTTT. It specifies CASSQNGQVSSSPLHF.

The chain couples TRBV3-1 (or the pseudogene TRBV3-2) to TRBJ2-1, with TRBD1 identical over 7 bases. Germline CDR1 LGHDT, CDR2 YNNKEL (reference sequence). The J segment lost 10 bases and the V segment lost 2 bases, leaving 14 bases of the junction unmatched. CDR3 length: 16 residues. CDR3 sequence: CASSQRRAPIQGEQFF. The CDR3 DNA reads TGTGCCAGCAGCCAAAGACGGGCCCCAATACAGGGGGAGCAGTTCTTC.

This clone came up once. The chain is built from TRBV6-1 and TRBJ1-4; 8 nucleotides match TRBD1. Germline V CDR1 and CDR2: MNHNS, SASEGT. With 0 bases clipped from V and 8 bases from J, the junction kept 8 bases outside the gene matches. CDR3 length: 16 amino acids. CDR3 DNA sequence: TGTGCCAGCAGTGAAGCCTGGACAGGGAGGGGAGAAAAACTGTTTTTT. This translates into CASSEAWTGRGEKLFF.

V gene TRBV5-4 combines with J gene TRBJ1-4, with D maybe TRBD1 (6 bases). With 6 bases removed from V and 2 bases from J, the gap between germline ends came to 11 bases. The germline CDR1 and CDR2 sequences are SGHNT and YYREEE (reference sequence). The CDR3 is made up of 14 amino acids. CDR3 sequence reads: CASTLGATNEKLFF. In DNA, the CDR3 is TGTGCCAGCACCCTGGGGGCCACTAATGAAAAACTGTTTTTT.

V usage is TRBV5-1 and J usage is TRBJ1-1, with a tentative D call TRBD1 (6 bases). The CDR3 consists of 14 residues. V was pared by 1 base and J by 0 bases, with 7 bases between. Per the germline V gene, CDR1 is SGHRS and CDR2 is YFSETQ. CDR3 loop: CASSLRQVNTEAFF. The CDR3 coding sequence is TGCGCCAGCAGCTTGAGACAGGTGAACACTGAAGCTTTCTTT.

The chain's CDR3 is CASSQYQGYYGYTF. For the CDR3, the DNA is TGTGCCAGCAGTCAGTATCAGGGATACTATGGCTACACCTTC. This sequence joins TRBV2 and TRBJ1-2, with D possibly matching TRBD1 (5 bases). This CDR3 is built from 14 residues. Looked up from germline, CDR1 is SNHLY and CDR2 is FYNNEI. Trimming stripped 5 bases from V and 3 bases from J, with 13 bases between.

The CDR3 is CASSIPGHSDEQYF. The CDR3 nucleotides read TGTGCCAGTAGTATTCCGGGACACAGCGACGAGCAGTACTTC. The chain employs TRBV19 and TRBJ2-7; D might be TRBD1 (6 bases). V lost 3 bases and J 5 bases, leaving 14 bases between the germline ends. The CDR3 has 14 residues. The germline CDR1 and CDR2 sequences are LNHDA and SQIVND (reference sequence).

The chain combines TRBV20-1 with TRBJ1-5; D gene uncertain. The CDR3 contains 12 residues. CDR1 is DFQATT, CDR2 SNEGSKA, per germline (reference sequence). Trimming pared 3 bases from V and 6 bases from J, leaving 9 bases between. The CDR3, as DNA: TGCAGTGCTAGTGACCCGAGTCAGCCCCAGCATTTT. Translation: CSASDPSQPQHF.

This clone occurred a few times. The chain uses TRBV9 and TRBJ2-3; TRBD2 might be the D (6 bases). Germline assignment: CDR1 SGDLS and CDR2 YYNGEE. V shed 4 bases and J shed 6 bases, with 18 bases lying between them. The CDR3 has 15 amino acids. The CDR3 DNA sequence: TGTGCCAGCAGCTCGCAACTAGCCGGAGTTGATACGCAGTATTTT. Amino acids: CASSSQLAGVDTQYF.

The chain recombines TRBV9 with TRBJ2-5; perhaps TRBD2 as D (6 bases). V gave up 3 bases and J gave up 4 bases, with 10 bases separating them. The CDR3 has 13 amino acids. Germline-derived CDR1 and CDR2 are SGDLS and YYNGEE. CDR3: CASSDLRGETQYF. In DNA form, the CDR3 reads TGTGCCAGCAGCGATTTGCGGGGAGAGACCCAGTACTTC.

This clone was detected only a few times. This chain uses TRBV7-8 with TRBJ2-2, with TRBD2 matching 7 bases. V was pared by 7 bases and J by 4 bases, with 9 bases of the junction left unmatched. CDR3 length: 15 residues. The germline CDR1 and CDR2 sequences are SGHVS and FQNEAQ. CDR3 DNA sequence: TGTGCCAGCAACATGGCGGGCGGGGGCACCGGGGAGCTGTTTTTT. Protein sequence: CASNMAGGGTGELFF.

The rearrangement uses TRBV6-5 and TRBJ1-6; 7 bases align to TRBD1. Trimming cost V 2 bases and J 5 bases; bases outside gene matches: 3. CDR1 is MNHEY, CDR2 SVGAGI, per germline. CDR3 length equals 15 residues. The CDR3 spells CASSYRGQNNSPLHF. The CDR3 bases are TGTGCCAGCAGTTACAGGGGACAGAATAATTCACCCCTCCACTTT.

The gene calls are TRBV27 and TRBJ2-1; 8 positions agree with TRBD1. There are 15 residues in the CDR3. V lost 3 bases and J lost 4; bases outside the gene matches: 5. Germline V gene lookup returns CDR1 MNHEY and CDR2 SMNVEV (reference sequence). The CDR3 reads CASSLNRGIYNEQFF. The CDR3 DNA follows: TGTGCCAGCAGTTTGAACAGGGGGATATACAATGAGCAGTTCTTC.

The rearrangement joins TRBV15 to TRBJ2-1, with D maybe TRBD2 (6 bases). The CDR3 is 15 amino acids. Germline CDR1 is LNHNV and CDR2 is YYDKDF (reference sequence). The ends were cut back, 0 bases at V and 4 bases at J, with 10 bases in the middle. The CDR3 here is CATSRDGGTYNEQFF. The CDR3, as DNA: TGTGCCACCAGCAGAGATGGGGGGACTTACAATGAGCAGTTCTTC.

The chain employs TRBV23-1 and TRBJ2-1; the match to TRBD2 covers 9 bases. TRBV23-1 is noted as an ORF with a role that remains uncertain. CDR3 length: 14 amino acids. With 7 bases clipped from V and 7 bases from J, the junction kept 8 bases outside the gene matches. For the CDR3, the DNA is TGCGCCAGCACTCGGCGGGAGGGCCGAAATGAGCAGTTCTTC. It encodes CASTRREGRNEQFF.

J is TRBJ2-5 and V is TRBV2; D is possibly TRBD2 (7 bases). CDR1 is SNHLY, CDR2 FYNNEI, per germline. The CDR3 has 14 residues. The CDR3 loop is CAQWVPGGRETQYF. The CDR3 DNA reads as TGTGCGCAATGGGTCCCGGGGGGCCGGGAGACCCAGTACTTC.

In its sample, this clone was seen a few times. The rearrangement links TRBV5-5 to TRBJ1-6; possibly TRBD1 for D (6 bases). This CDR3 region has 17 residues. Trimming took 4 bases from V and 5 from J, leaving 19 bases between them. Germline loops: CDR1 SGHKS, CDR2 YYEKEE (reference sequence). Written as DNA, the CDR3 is TGTGCCAGCAGCCAAGAAAGGGGACAAGGCAATAATTCACCCCTCCACTTT. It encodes CASSQERGQGNNSPLHF.

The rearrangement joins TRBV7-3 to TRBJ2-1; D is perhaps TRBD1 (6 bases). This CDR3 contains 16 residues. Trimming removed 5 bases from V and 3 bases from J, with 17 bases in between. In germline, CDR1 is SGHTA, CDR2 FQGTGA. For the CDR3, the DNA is TGTGCCAGCAGCCCGGACGCAGGGGTCATCTACAATGAGCAGTTCTTC. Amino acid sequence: CASSPDAGVIYNEQFF.

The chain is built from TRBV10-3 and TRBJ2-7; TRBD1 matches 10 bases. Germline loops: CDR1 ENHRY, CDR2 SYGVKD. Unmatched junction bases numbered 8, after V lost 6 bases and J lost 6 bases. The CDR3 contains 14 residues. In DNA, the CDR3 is TGTGCCATCAGGGGAGACAGGGGGCGATCCGAGCAGTACTTC. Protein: CAIRGDRGRSEQYF.